These 32 T cell receptor beta chains were sequenced from one sample in a study of shared clonotypes between healthy human individuals. Using immunoSEQ multiplex PCR, the repertoire was profiled, and TCRdb retains in-frame clones only, with some absent. Here the sample spans some 500,000 clones, around 96% being singletons. The sequenced sample consisted of naive CD4+ T cells sorted from blood. Subset meaning: CD45RA+ positively selected. The receptor source for this set is a woman in her 30s in good health.

This chain uses TRBV27 with TRBJ1-2, with D uncertain. The V gene's germline CDR1 is MNHEY and CDR2 SMNVEV (reference sequence). V gave up 3 bases and J gave up 3 bases, with 8 bases separating them. The CDR3 covers 13 residues. CDR3 amino acids: CASSLAGDYGYTF. DNA of the CDR3: TGTGCCAGCAGTTTGGCTGGTGACTATGGCTACACCTTC.

The chain is built from TRBV7-9 and TRBJ2-2; TRBD1 matches 9 bases. Trimming at V came to 6 bases and at J to 4 bases, leaving 15 bases not matched to a gene. This CDR3 region has 18 residues. Germline V CDR1 and CDR2: SEHNR, FQNEAQ (reference sequence). The CDR3: CASRGTGSWGEATGELFF. The DNA of the CDR3 is TGTGCCAGCAGGGGGACAGGGAGTTGGGGTGAAGCCACCGGGGAGCTGTTTTTT.

The J gene is TRBJ2-1, the V gene TRBV6-4; D not resolved. The CDR3 totals 12 residues. With 5 bases removed from V and 9 bases from J, the gap between germline ends came to 11 bases. The germline gives CDR1 MRHNA, CDR2 SNTAGT. CDR3 coding DNA: TGTGCCAGCAGTTTGGAAAGTGGTGAGCAGTTCTTC. Amino acids: CASSLESGEQFF.

The chain uses TRBV18 and TRBJ2-7, with TRBD2 as a possible D gene (6 bases). This CDR3 has 17 amino acids. The germline CDR1 and CDR2 sequences are KGHSH and LQKENI. V was trimmed by 1 base and J by 2 bases, leaving 18 bases between them. The chain's CDR3 is CASSPLITGETPYEQYF. The CDR3, as DNA: TGTGCCAGCTCACCACTTATTACGGGGGAGACCCCCTACGAGCAGTACTTC.

This rearrangement joins TRBV5-4 to TRBJ2-7; 9 bases agree with TRBD1. V gave up 3 bases and J gave up 2 bases; unmatched junction bases: 6. CDR3 length: 15 amino acids. In germline, CDR1 is SGHNT, CDR2 YYREEE (reference sequence). The CDR3 DNA reads as TGTGCCAGCAGCTCCCGGGACAGGGATGCCTACGAGCAGTACTTC. Residues: CASSSRDRDAYEQYF.

The rearrangement joins TRBV5-1 to TRBJ2-4; D is possibly TRBD1 or TRBD2 (5 bases each). The CDR3 consists of 14 residues. The germline gives CDR1 SGHRS, CDR2 YFSETQ. V was trimmed by 2 bases and J by 0 bases, leaving 6 bases between them. The CDR3 region is CASSFGTAKNIQYF. The CDR3 DNA reads TGCGCCAGCAGCTTCGGGACAGCCAAAAACATTCAGTACTTC.

The chain links TRBV5-4 to TRBJ1-4, with TRBD1 identical over 8 bases. CDR3 length: 15 residues. Germline V lookup: CDR1 SGHNT, CDR2 YYREEE (reference sequence). J lost 6 bases, V lost 1 base, and 5 bases had no gene match. The CDR3 loop reads CASSLRAGGHEKLFF. CDR3 bases: TGTGCCAGCAGCTTGAGAGCAGGGGGCCATGAAAAACTGTTTTTT.

CDR3 sequence: CASKEGGRHNEQFF. The CDR3 region has the DNA TGTGCCAGTAAGGAGGGGGGCCGTCACAATGAGCAGTTCTTC. The chain combines TRBV14 with TRBJ2-1, with D tentatively TRBD1 or TRBD2 (6 bases each). The CDR3 extends over 14 amino acids. The V end lost 9 bases, the J end lost 5 bases, and 17 bases lay between the germline ends. The germline V gene encodes CDR1 SGHDN and CDR2 FVKESK.

This chain joins TRBV6-6 and TRBJ2-5; the match to TRBD1 covers 9 bases. The end of the DNA is better explained by TRBJ2-7, so the J call may be wrong. Germline V lookup: CDR1 MNHNY, CDR2 SVGAGI (reference sequence). The CDR3 sequence is 16 residues long. Here the CDR3 DNA reads TGTGCCAGCAGTTACCCGACCGGGACAGGGTCCAACGAGCAGTACTTC. As protein: CASSYPTGTGSNEQYF.

This sequence joins TRBV19 and TRBJ1-5; no firm D call. The CDR3 totals 14 residues. V was pared by 1 base and J by 3 bases, with 7 bases between. Germline V gene sequence: CDR1 LNHDA, CDR2 SQIVND (reference sequence). CDR3 bases: TGTGCCAGTAGTATAGGACCGAACAATCAGCCCCAGCATTTT. Translated: CASSIGPNNQPQHF. The full variable domain, with the rest looked up from reference TRBV19 and TRBJ1-5, is DGGITQSPKYLFRKEGQNVTLSCEQNLNHDAMYWYRQDPGQGLRLIYYSQIVNDFQKGDIAEGYSVSREKKESFPLTVTSAQKNPTAFYLCASSIGPNNQPQHFGDGTRLSIL.

The chain employs TRBV28 and TRBJ2-7; D unclear. This CDR3 has 13 amino acids. V shed 3 bases and J shed 4 bases, with 10 bases lying between them. CDR1 is MDHEN, CDR2 SYDVKM, per germline. CDR3 DNA: TGTGCCAGCAGTTTGTTGGCCCAATACGAGCAGTACTTC. Protein product: CASSLLAQYEQYF.

The genes are TRBV7-6 and TRBJ2-7; D not certain. Germline V lookup: CDR1 SGHVS, CDR2 FNYEAQ. Between the trimmed V and J ends, which lost 4 bases and 6 bases, there was a span of 19 bases. The CDR3 sequence is 15 residues long. The CDR3: CASSSVDVSISEQYF. The CDR3 DNA reads as TGTGCCAGCAGCTCCGTAGACGTCTCTATTTCCGAGCAGTACTTC.

The J gene is TRBJ2-3, the V gene TRBV27; D is undetermined. The germline V and J ends were trimmed by 5 bases and 4 bases, with 16 bases remaining between them. The CDR3 has 15 amino acids. Germline CDR1 is MNHEY and CDR2 is SMNVEV (reference sequence). The chain's CDR3 is CASSPSRYAADTQYF. DNA for the CDR3: TGTGCCAGCAGTCCCTCCCGGTACGCCGCAGATACGCAGTATTTT.

The V and J genes are TRBV28 and TRBJ1-5; D is unclear. V was trimmed by 4 bases and J by 2 bases, leaving 24 bases between them. This CDR3 has 19 amino acids. CDR1 MDHEN and CDR2 SYDVKM come from the germline V gene. DNA for the CDR3: TGTGCCAGCAGTTCATCTCCTCGCTATCGTGGGGATGGCAATCAGCCCCAGCATTTT. Translation gives CASSSSPRYRGDGNQPQHF.

The chain couples TRBV18 to TRBJ1-1; tentatively, D is TRBD1 (5 bases). With 4 bases removed from V and 6 bases from J, the gap between germline ends came to 12 bases. There are 13 residues in the CDR3. The V gene's germline CDR1 is KGHSH and CDR2 LQKENI. Here the CDR3 reads CASSLTVPPEAFF. CDR3 nucleotides: TGTGCCAGCTCACTGACAGTCCCTCCTGAAGCTTTCTTT. Combining the CDR3 with reference TRBV18 and TRBJ1-1 gives the whole variable domain NAGVMQNPRHLVRRRGQEARLRCSPMKGHSHVYWYRQLPEEGLKFMVYLQKENIIDESGMPKERFSAEFPKEGPSILRIQQVVRGDSAAYFCASSLTVPPEAFFGQGTRLTVV.

This clone was seen only once. The CDR3 protein is CASSDPILGTQYF. The DNA for the CDR3 is TGCGCCAGCAGTGATCCGATACTGGGGACCCAGTACTTC. The chain joins TRBV10-1 to TRBJ2-5; D is undetermined. The CDR3 length is 13 residues. V lost 3 bases to trimming and J lost 7 bases, with 12 bases between them. The germline V gene encodes CDR1 WNHNN and CDR2 SYGVQD (reference sequence).

This sequence joins TRBV19 and TRBJ1-1; tentatively, D is TRBD1 (6 bases). Germline-derived CDR1 and CDR2 are LNHDA and SQIVND (reference sequence). Trimming removed 3 bases from V and 1 base from J, with 15 bases in between. CDR3 length: 16 amino acids. The CDR3 spells CASSIVGGRGNTEAFF. The CDR3 DNA reads TGTGCCAGTAGTATCGTCGGGGGGCGAGGGAACACTGAAGCTTTCTTT.

The chain links TRBV11-2 to TRBJ2-1; 7 positions agree with TRBD2. The trim removed 5 bases at V and 0 bases at J, leaving 7 bases unmatched. Per the germline V gene, CDR1 is SGHAT and CDR2 is FQNNGV. The CDR3 sequence is 16 residues long. The CDR3 nucleotides read TGTGCCAGCAGCACGACTAGCCGAGACTCCTACAATGAGCAGTTCTTC. It codes for CASSTTSRDSYNEQFF. Using reference TRBV11-2 and TRBJ2-1 for the parts outside the CDR3, the full variable domain is EAGVAQSPRYKIIEKRQSVAFWCNPISGHATLYWYQQILGQGPKLLIQFQNNGVVDDSQLPKDRFSAERLKGVDSTLKIQPAKLEDSAVYLCASSTTSRDSYNEQFFGPGTRLTVL.

V and J are TRBV20-1 and TRBJ2-7, with D unresolved. Germline CDR1 DFQATT, CDR2 SNEGSKA (reference sequence). Trimming left V 3 bases short and J 4 bases short, with 7 bases between. CDR3 size: 11 residues. The CDR3 DNA reads as TGCAGTGCTAGGCGCGTGTACGAGCAGTACTTC. Its translation: CSARRVYEQYF.

This rearrangement joins TRBV6-5 to TRBJ1-5, with TRBD1 matching 9 bases. V was pared by 5 bases and J by 7 bases, with 9 bases of the junction left unmatched. Looked up from germline, CDR1 is MNHEY and CDR2 is SVGAGI. The CDR3 is 15 residues long. CDR3 nucleotide sequence: TGTGCCAGCAGTCCCGGGACAGGGCTTACGCAGCCCCAGCATTTT. Translating it yields CASSPGTGLTQPQHF.

The chain combines TRBV10-3 with TRBJ2-7; 9 positions agree with TRBD2. CDR3 size: 18 residues. The germline CDR1 and CDR2 sequences are ENHRY and SYGVKD. The trim removed 3 bases at V and 6 bases at J, leaving 18 bases unmatched. In DNA, the CDR3 is TGTGCCATCAGTGATCCCAGTAGGTTAGCGGGGGCTCTCGGCGAGCAGTACTTC. Its translation is CAISDPSRLAGALGEQYF.

V is TRBV5-1 and J is TRBJ1-1; D call uncertain. Germline CDR1 SGHRS, CDR2 YFSETQ. Trimming cost V 1 base and J 0 bases, with 13 bases left between them. This CDR3 is built from 16 residues. CDR3 region: CASSLYALPLNTEAFF. In nucleotides, the CDR3 is TGCGCCAGCAGCTTGTATGCTCTCCCTCTGAACACTGAAGCTTTCTTT.

This chain links TRBV6-6 with TRBJ1-5; no clear D gene. Per germline, CDR1 MNHNY and CDR2 SVGAGI (reference sequence). This CDR3 is 12 amino acids long. Trimming pared 6 bases from V and 4 bases from J, leaving 7 bases between. CDR3 nucleotide sequence: TGTGCCAGCAGCCTATCAAATCAGCCCCAGCATTTT. Translated: CASSLSNQPQHF.

The chain employs TRBV28 and TRBJ1-1; D unresolved. V was shortened by 1 base and J by 4 bases, with 13 bases between the two germline ends. The V gene's germline CDR1 is MDHEN and CDR2 SYDVKM. This CDR3 contains 15 residues. The CDR3 region is CASSLFADRGTEAFF. Here the CDR3 DNA reads TGTGCCAGCAGTTTATTTGCCGATCGGGGCACTGAAGCTTTCTTT.

The V call is TRBV7-9, the J call TRBJ2-5; the D is unclear. CDR1 SEHNR and CDR2 FQNEAQ come from the germline V gene (reference sequence). The CDR3 sequence is 14 residues long. V dropped 4 bases and J dropped 2 bases, with 11 bases sitting between them. The CDR3 sequence is CASSSVVSQETQYF. CDR3 sequence (DNA): TGTGCCAGCAGCTCGGTTGTCAGTCAAGAGACCCAGTACTTC.

The rearrangement joins TRBV6-5 to TRBJ2-7; 10 positions match TRBD2. V shed 6 bases, J shed 2 bases, and the junction held 4 bases outside the gene matches. CDR3 length: 14 amino acids. The V gene's germline CDR1 is MNHEY and CDR2 SVGAGI. Here the CDR3 DNA reads TGTGCCAGCAGGAGCGGGAGGGAAACCTACGAGCAGTACTTC. Protein: CASRSGRETYEQYF.

This chain links TRBV6-5 with TRBJ1-3; unclear D gene. Trimming left V 0 bases short and J 1 base short, with 4 bases between. The CDR3 runs 14 residues. CDR1 and CDR2 from the germline V gene are MNHEY and SVGAGI. The CDR3 sequence is CASSYSDSGNTIYF. The CDR3 nucleotides are TGTGCCAGCAGTTACTCTGATTCTGGAAACACCATATATTTT.

The chain recombines TRBV10-1 with TRBJ2-2, with a possible D match to TRBD1 (6 bases). V was clipped by 5 bases and J by 5 bases, with 9 bases between them. CDR3 length equals 13 residues. Germline-derived CDR1 and CDR2 are WNHNN and SYGVQD (reference sequence). CDR3: CASSNRATGELFF. In DNA form, the CDR3 reads TGCGCCAGCAGTAACAGGGCAACCGGGGAGCTGTTTTTT.

The chain carries TRBV19 and TRBJ1-6; TRBD1 matches at 10 bases. CDR1 and CDR2 (germline): LNHDA, SQIVND (reference sequence). The CDR3 consists of 15 residues. J was trimmed by 8 bases and V by 4 bases; bases with no gene match: 5. CDR3 nucleotides: TGTGCCAGTAGTACGGGACAGGGGACGGATTCACCCCTCCACTTT. Encoded protein: CASSTGQGTDSPLHF.

This chain connects TRBV6-6 to TRBJ1-6, with D tentatively TRBD1 (5 bases). CDR1 and CDR2 (germline): MNHNY, SVGAGI (reference sequence). V was pared by 1 base and J by 7 bases, with 11 bases between. The CDR3 contains 15 residues. In DNA, the CDR3 is TGTGCCAGCAGTTACTTAGGACACCTAAATTCACCCCTCCACTTT. Encoded protein: CASSYLGHLNSPLHF.

This sequence joins TRBV7-8 and TRBJ2-2; TRBD1 is a possible D gene (6 bases). With 1 base removed from V and 3 bases from J, the gap between germline ends came to 18 bases. The CDR3 extends over 18 amino acids. The germline V gene has CDR1 SGHVS and CDR2 FQNEAQ. CDR3 nucleotide sequence: TGTGCCAGCAGCTTAGATTCCCTTCAGGCAGGGGACACCGGGGAGCTGTTTTTT. Translating it yields CASSLDSLQAGDTGELFF. The full variable domain, in which reference TRBV7-8 and TRBJ2-2 provide the parts outside the CDR3, is GAGVSQSPRYKVAKRGQDVALRCDPISGHVSLFWYQQALGQGPEFLTYFQNEAQLDKSGLPSDRFFAERPEGSVSTLKIQRTQQEDSAVYLCASSLDSLQAGDTGELFFGEGSRLTVL.

This chain joins TRBV6-6 and TRBJ2-7; the match to TRBD2 covers 8 bases. The V gene's germline CDR1 is MNHNY and CDR2 SVGAGI (reference sequence). The ends lost 6 bases at V and 3 bases at J; junction bases unmatched: 7. The CDR3 spans 14 residues. Here the CDR3 DNA reads TGTGCCAGCAGGGGGGATGGGACTAGCTACGAGCAGTACTTC. This codes for CASRGDGTSYEQYF.